This passage covers 5 T cell receptor beta chains from one sample sequenced in a study of blood T cell repertoires in COVID-19. TCRdb's copy holds only in-frame clones and misses some; the assay was immunoSEQ multiplex PCR. The table has under 150,000 clones, about 80% seen once. The sample was peripheral blood. Every receptor here comes from a woman aged 55 to 70 with acute or convalescent COVID-19.

The J gene is TRBJ2-1, the V gene TRBV15, with 8 nucleotides matching TRBD2. The V and J ends lost 9 bases and 5 bases, in that order; junction bases with no gene match: 6. Germline CDR1 is LNHNV and CDR2 is YYDKDF (reference sequence). The CDR3 loop spans 13 amino acids. CDR3 residues: CATGTRADNEQFF. DNA for the CDR3: TGTGCCACGGGGACTAGAGCCGACAATGAGCAGTTCTTC.

The J gene is TRBJ2-7, the V gene TRBV7-2; D is unclear. Trimming left V 4 bases short and J 3 bases short, with 10 bases between. The germline gives CDR1 SGHTA, CDR2 FQGNSA. The CDR3 consists of 13 residues. CDR3 DNA: TGTGCCAGCAGCTCCATCACGGGCTACGAGCAGTACTTC. It is translated as CASSSITGYEQYF.

This chain connects TRBV28 to TRBJ2-4; 7 nucleotides match TRBD2. J lost 4 bases, V lost 5 bases, and 8 bases had no gene match. The germline V gene encodes CDR1 MDHEN and CDR2 SYDVKM. The CDR3 runs to 15 residues. The CDR3: CASSPLREPKNIQYF. CDR3 coding DNA: TGTGCCAGCAGTCCGTTGCGGGAGCCAAAAAACATTCAGTACTTC.

V is TRBV1 and J is TRBJ2-2; TRBD2, as called in the table, went unchecked against the DNA. TRBV1 is designated a pseudogene. The CDR3 has 14 residues. CDR3 sequence: CTSSQAAGSGELFF. Written as DNA, the CDR3 is TGCACCAGCAGCCAAGCAGCGGGGAGCGGGGAGCTGTTTTTT.

The chain combines TRBV5-4 with TRBJ2-7, with D perhaps TRBD1 (5 bases). V shed 4 bases and J shed 2 bases, with 13 bases lying between them. Germline loops: CDR1 SGHNT, CDR2 YYREEE (reference sequence). The CDR3 extends over 14 amino acids. Here the CDR3 DNA reads TGTGCCAGCAGCGTTCAGGGATGGACCTACGAGCAGTACTTC. It specifies CASSVQGWTYEQYF.